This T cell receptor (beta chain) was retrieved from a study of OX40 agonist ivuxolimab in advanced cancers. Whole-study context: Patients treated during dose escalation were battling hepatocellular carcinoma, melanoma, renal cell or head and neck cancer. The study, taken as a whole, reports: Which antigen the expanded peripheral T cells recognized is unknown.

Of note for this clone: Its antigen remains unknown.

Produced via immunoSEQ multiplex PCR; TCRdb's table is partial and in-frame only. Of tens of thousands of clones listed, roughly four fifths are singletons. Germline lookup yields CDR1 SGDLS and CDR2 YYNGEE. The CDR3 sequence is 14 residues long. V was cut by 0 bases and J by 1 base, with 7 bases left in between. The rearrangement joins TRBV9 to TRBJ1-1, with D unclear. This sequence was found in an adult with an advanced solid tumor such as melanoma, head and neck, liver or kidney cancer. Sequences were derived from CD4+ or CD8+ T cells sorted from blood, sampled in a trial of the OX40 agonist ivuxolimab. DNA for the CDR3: TGTGCCAGCAGCGTAGGACCCGAGAACACTGAAGCTTTCTTT. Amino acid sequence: CASSVGPENTEAFF.